The clone carrying this TCR beta chain was observed a handful of times. Its antigen remains unidentified. Sample treatment: about 20 received Ad26.COV2.S at low or high dose, single or two shots; roughly five received placebo; per-sample allocation not given. After the first vaccine or placebo injection, samples were drawn on day 63. Boston provided a donor who was an adult aged 18-55 years. Some clones are missing from TCRdb's copy, which holds only in-frame ones; the method was immunoSEQ multiplex PCR. The sample has about 400,000 clones, around 87% seen once. CDR1 and CDR2 from the germline V gene are LNHDA and SQIVND (reference sequence). CDR3 length: 13 residues. V was clipped by 3 bases and J by 8 bases; unmatched bases: 4. The data are from a study of Ad26.COV2.S vaccination and SARS-CoV-2 variants. Study-level background: Administration of Ad26.COV2.S was intramuscular, either once or twice 56 days apart. Study-wide points: It was found that vaccine and placebo recipients had similar non-spike TCR breadth. Substantial response breadth was reportedly seen for spike-specific CD8+ and CD4+ T cells after vaccination.

J is TRBJ2-1 and V is TRBV19, with 7 bases aligning to TRBD2. This TCR was recovered from a person between 18 and 60 years old who received the Ad26.COV2.S COVID-19 vaccine or a placebo. The sample in question was peripheral blood, obtained in a trial of Ad26.COV2.S vaccine versus placebo. DNA for the CDR3: TGTGCCAGTAGTATCGCAGGGAGGGATGAGCAGTTCTTC. Amino acid sequence: CASSIAGRDEQFF.